The T cell receptor beta chain under discussion was sequenced for a study of identical twins (dated by TCRdb to 2015 to 2016). For context, the study as a whole: To test whether fetal clonotypes persist, this study deep-sequenced TCR alpha and beta repertoires from monozygotic twins, from unrelated adults of various ages, and from cord blood. Replicate twin experiments were performed at different times using different library preparation protocols to rule out contamination.

Via the germline V gene (reference sequence), CDR1 is LGHDT and CDR2 YNNKEL. V and J are trimmed by 8 bases and 10 bases, and the gene matches miss 10 bases of the junction. CDR3 length: 15 amino acids, cysteine to phenylalanine. Only the CDR3 portion is preserved as DNA: 45 bases, with reading frame beginning at the first base. Receptors were amplified or captured by 5' RACE. The sequencer listed for this sample is Illumina HiSeq 2000. A universal primer binding site was added through template switching, and the final cDNA carried a unique molecular identifier so that TCR cDNA molecules could be counted accurately. First-strand cDNA for TCR alpha and beta chains was synthesized from specific primers in the conserved constant-segment region. Each cDNA library was double barcoded, with a SMART-Mk sample barcode plus Illumina barcodes, to control for contamination. TruSeq adapter sequences, together with Illumina sample barcodes, were added in two successive PCR steps. Sequencing of the TCR alpha and beta cDNA libraries was done on the Illumina HiSeq platform using custom primers. On the authors' methods: MiGEC was used to process raw reads and extract unique molecular identifiers, and MiXCR was used to find CDR3 positions. For each individual, recombination models were inferred using an EM algorithm with the repgenHMM and IGoR tools. Shared clonotype analysis was performed with the tcR package in R, normalizing sharing by the product of cloneset sizes. Out-of-frame nonproductive sequences were analyzed to study raw recombination free of thymic and clonal selection effects. The public reads were reanalyzed by TCRdb: fastp trimming at Q25, MiXCR alignment, in-frame beta chains only. Rows matching on CDR3 protein sequence are summarized as one entry with the most common DNA and genes. None of the V and J calls come from the authors' own analysis; TCRdb made them. For this sample the table gives under 350,000 distinct CDR3 sequences, of which over 8.5% were detected only once. About 7.1% of the sample is taken by the ten largest.

With respect to this clonotype: This clone's antigen is unknown. Base qualities are not recorded, but no much larger clone differs from it by a single base.

Only healthy Caucasian donors were included. Three pairs of female monozygotic twins, all aged 18 to 29 years, were included in the twin cohort. Positive isolation kits from Invitrogen were used to isolate CD4+ and CD8+ T cell populations. Findings and caveats that apply to the study as a whole: Compared with coincidental sharing between unrelated individuals, out-of-frame TCR alpha sequences shared between twins showed an excess of sequences with low generation probability. Because the same donors could not be followed over many years, conclusions were based on cross-sectional statistical analysis. In monozygotic twins, out-of-frame TCR alpha sharing was systematically underestimated by recombination models, although the models agreed with sharing between unrelated individuals. Fewer insertions were carried by abundant cord blood beta clonotypes; a weaker similar trend was observed in young adult naive repertoires, while no such trend was observed in memory repertoires. The excess sharing between twins in beta out-of-frame sequences was weaker because fewer shared sequences reduced the signal-to-noise ratio. Invariant T cells such as MAIT and iNKT could partly confound zero-insertion analyses, although diverse VJ usage argued against such confounding for most clonotypes.

This sample was also put to use in a study of yellow fever vaccine responses in identical twins. Drawing on the second study: The authors reported that the T cell response to vaccination in identical twins appeared partly convergent and partly personalized. In identical twins, the study followed T cell clones that responded to the vaccine with precision.

The origin of this receptor is a woman aged 18 to 35 in good health. Sequencing was performed on CD8+ T cells sorted from blood. The chain couples TRBV3-1 to TRBJ1-6; a stretch of 11 junction bases matches TRBD1. The DNA sequence is given as TGTGCCAGCGCGAGGGGGGGGACAGGGGGATCACCCCTCCACTTT. This codes for CASARGGTGGSPLHF.